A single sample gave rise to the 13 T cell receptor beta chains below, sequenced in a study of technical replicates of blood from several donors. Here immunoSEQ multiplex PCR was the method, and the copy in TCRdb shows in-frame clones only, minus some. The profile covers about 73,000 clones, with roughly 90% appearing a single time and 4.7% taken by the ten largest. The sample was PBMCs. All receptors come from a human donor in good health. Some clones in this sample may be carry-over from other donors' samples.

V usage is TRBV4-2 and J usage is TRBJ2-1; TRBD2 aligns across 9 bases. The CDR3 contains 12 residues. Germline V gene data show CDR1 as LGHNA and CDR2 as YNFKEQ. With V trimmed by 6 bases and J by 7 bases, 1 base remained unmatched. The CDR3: CASRGLANEQFF. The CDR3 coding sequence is TGTGCCAGCAGGGGACTAGCTAATGAGCAGTTCTTC.

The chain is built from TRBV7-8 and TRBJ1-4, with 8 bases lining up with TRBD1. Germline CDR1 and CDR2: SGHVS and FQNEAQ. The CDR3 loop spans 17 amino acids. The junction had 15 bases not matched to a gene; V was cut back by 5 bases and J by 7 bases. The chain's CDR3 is CASSPRGDRPWGEKLFF. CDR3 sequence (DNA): TGTGCCAGCAGCCCCAGGGGGGACAGGCCCTGGGGTGAAAAACTGTTTTTT.

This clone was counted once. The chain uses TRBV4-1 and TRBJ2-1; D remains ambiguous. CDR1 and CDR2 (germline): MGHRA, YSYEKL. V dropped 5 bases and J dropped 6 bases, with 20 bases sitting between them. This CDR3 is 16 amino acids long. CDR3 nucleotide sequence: TGCGCCAGCAGCTTAGCCATTGACCTGTCGACCAATGAGCAGTTCTTC. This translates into CASSLAIDLSTNEQFF.

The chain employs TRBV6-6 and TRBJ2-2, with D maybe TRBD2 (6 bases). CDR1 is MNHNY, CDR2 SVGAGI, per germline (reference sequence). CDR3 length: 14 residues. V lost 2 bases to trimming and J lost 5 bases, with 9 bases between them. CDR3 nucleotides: TGTGCCAGCAGTTACCCCCGGGGGACCGGGGAGCTGTTTTTT. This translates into CASSYPRGTGELFF.

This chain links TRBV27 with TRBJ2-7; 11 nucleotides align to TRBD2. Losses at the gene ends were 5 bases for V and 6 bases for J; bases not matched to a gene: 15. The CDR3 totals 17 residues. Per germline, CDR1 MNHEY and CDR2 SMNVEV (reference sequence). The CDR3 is CASSLLLAGVPLVEQYF. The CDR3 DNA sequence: TGTGCCAGCAGTCTCCTACTAGCGGGAGTTCCCCTAGTCGAGCAGTACTTC.

The CDR3 DNA reads TGTGCCAGCAGCTTAGCGGGGGGTCAGCAAGAGACCCAGTACTTC. Amino acid sequence: CASSLAGGQQETQYF. This chain links TRBV7-3 with TRBJ2-5; 8 bases align to TRBD2. This CDR3 spans 15 amino acids. Germline V gene lookup returns CDR1 SGHTA and CDR2 FQGTGA. Trimming cost V 2 bases and J 2 bases; bases outside gene matches: 4.

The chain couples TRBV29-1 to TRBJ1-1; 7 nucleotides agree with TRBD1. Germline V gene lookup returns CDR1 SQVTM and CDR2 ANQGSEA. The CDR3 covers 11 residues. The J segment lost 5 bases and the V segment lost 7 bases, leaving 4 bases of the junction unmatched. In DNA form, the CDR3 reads TGCAGCGACGACAGGGAAACTGAAGCTTTCTTT. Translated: CSDDRETEAFF.

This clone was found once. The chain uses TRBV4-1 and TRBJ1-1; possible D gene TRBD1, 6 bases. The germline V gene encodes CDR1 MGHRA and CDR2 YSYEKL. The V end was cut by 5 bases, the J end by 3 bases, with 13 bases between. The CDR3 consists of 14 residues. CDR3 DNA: TGCGCCAGCAGCTTGGGAGGGGGATACACTGAAGCTTTCTTT. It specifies CASSLGGGYTEAFF.

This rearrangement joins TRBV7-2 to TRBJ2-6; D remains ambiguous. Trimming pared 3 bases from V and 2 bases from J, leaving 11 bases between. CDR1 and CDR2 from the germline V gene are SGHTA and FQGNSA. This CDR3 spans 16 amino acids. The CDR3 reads CASSFEASTGANVLTF. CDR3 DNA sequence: TGTGCCAGCAGCTTCGAGGCGAGTACTGGGGCCAACGTCCTGACTTTC.

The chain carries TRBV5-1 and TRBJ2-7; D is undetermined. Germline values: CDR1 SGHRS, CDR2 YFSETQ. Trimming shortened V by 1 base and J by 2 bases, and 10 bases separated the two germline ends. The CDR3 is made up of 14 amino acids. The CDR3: CASSLSGGTYEQYF. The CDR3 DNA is TGCGCCAGCAGCTTGTCTGGCGGAACCTACGAGCAGTACTTC.

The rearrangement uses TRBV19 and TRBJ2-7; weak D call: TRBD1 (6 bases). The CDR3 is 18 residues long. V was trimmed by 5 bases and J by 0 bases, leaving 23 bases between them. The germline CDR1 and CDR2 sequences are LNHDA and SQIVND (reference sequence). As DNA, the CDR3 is TGTGCCAGTAGTGCCAAGGGGATTCCGGACAGCTTCTCCTACGAGCAGTACTTC. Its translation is CASSAKGIPDSFSYEQYF.

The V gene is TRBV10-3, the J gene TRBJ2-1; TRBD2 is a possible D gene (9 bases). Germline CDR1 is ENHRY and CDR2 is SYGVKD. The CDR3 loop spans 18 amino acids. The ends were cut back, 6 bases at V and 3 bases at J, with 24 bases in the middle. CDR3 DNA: TGTGCCATCAGCCCGGGACAGGCTCTAGCGGGAAGCTACAATGAGCAGTTCTTC. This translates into CAISPGQALAGSYNEQFF.

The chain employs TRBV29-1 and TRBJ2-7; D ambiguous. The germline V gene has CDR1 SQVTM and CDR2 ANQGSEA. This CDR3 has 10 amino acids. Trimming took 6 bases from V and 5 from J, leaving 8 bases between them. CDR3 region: CSVRNDEQYF. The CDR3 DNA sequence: TGCAGCGTGAGAAATGACGAGCAGTACTTC.